These T cell receptor beta chains were read from a single sample in a study of shared clonotypes between healthy human individuals. Profiling relied on immunoSEQ multiplex PCR, and the TCRdb table lists in-frame clones only, not all of them. The data contain under 1,900,000 clones, about 98.5% of them singletons. Sequenced: naive CD4+ T cells sorted from blood. The receptors stem from a man younger than 45 in good health. Both conserved end residues are part of each CDR3. The D gene is left open where the match is weak. Size is omitted from some rows. Given values are once, few, many or a class for expanded clones.

NA	NA	TRBJ1-3	TRBV6-5	TGTGCCAGCAGAACCCGGGACAACTCTGGAAACACCATATATTTT	CASRTRDNSGNTIYF
TRBD2	NA	TRBJ2-3	TRBV7-2	TGTGCCAGCAGCTTAGGACTAGCGGGAGTCGTAGATACGCAGTATTTT	CASSLGLAGVVDTQYF
NA	NA	TRBJ2-1	TRBV6-5	TGTGCCAGCAGTCGTCCTCCAGGGGGACTCTATGAGCAGTTCTTC	CASSRPPGGLYEQFF
NA	NA	TRBJ2-2	TRBV7-6	TGTGCCAGCAGCTTACGTAGCGCCCCCGGGGAGCTGTTTTTT	CASSLRSAPGELFF
NA	NA	TRBJ2-7	TRBV5-1	TGCGCCAGCAGCTCCGGCGGGCAGATCTACGAGCAGTACTTC	CASSSGGQIYEQYF
NA	NA	TRBJ2-7	TRBV5-1	TGCGCCAGCAGCACGGAAACGGAAGGACAGTCTCGCGGCTACGAGCAGTACTTC	CASSTETEGQSRGYEQYF
TRBD1	NA	TRBJ1-2	TRBV5-4	TGTGCCAGCAGCTCTTTCCCGGGACAGGGGAACTATGGCTACACCTTC	CASSSFPGQGNYGYTF
NA	NA	TRBJ2-7	TRBV5-4	TGTGCCAGCAGCTCCGGGACCGCAGCCGAGCAGTACTTC	CASSSGTAAEQYF
TRBD2	once	TRBJ2-1	TRBV5-4	TGTGCCAGCGGGAGGGCCCTCGATGAGCAGTTCTTC	CASGRALDEQFF
NA	NA	TRBJ2-1	TRBV27	TGTGCCAGCAGTTTAAACAGACCCTACAATGAGCAGTTCTTC	CASSLNRPYNEQFF
NA	NA	TRBJ1-5	TRBV2	TGTGCCAGCAGTGAGGGGGGGGCTAGCAATCAGCCCCAGCATTTT	CASSEGGASNQPQHF
NA	NA	TRBJ2-2	TRBV19	TGTGCCAGTAGACCGTTGGACCTGGCCGGGGAGCTGTTTTTT	CASRPLDLAGELFF
TRBD1	NA	TRBJ2-1	TRBV7-6	TGTGCCAGCACCCGGGGACAGCTTTACAATGAGCAGTTCTTC	CASTRGQLYNEQFF
NA	once	TRBJ2-2	TRBV9	TGTGCCAGCAGCGTAGGGGCGGACAGGAACACCGGGGAGCTGTTTTTT	CASSVGADRNTGELFF
NA	NA	TRBJ2-7	TRBV18	TGTGCCAGCTCACCCCCTCTGACAGATATGAACGAGCAGTACTTC	CASSPPLTDMNEQYF